One and the same sample provided the 3 T cell receptor beta chains below, sequenced in a study of technical replicates of blood from a few donors. Libraries were prepared by immunoSEQ multiplex PCR; TCRdb keeps only in-frame clonotypes and omits some of them. This repertoire shows roughly 14,000 clones, around 82% found once; its top ten account for roughly a tenth. What was sequenced was PBMCs. The receptors were sampled from a human donor in good health.

This rearrangement joins TRBV11-2 to TRBJ1-4; 9 positions agree with TRBD1. J gave up 7 bases and V 2 bases, and 5 bases lay outside the gene matches. Germline loops: CDR1 SGHAT, CDR2 FQNNGV. The CDR3 length is 15 residues. The CDR3 coding sequence is TGTGCCAGCAGCTTAAACGGACAGGGGACTGAAAAACTGTTTTTT. Its translation is CASSLNGQGTEKLFF.

The chain is built from TRBV2 and TRBJ1-2; D is uncertain. Germline V CDR1 and CDR2: SNHLY, FYNNEI. The CDR3 sequence is 12 residues long. The V end lost 2 bases, the J end lost 4 bases, and 5 bases lay between the germline ends. The CDR3, as DNA: TGTGCCAGCAGTGAACTGAGCTATGGCTACACCTTC. Protein sequence: CASSELSYGYTF.

The J gene is TRBJ2-7, the V gene TRBV5-1; tentative D call: TRBD2 (5 bases). The CDR3 extends over 18 amino acids. The V gene's germline CDR1 is SGHRS and CDR2 YFSETQ. Trimming removed 0 bases at V and 1 base at J, with 20 bases between. The CDR3 loop is CASSLAAGGQTFSYEQYF. For the CDR3, the DNA is TGCGCCAGCAGCTTGGCCGCGGGTGGGCAGACCTTTTCCTACGAGCAGTACTTC.